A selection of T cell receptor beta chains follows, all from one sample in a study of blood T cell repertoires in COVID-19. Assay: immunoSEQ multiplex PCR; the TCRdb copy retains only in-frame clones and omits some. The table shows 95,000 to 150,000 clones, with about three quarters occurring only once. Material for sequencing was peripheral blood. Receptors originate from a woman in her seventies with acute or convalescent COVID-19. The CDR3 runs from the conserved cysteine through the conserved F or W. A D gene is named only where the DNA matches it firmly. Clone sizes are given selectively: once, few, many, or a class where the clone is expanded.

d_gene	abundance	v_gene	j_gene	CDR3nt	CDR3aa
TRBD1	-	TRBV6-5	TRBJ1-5	TGTGCCAGCAGAGGGACAGGGGGCAATCAGCCCCAGCATTTT	CASRGTGGNQPQHF
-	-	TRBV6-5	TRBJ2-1	TGTGCCAGCAGTCACATAGGGGAAGGCAATGAGCAGTTCTTC	CASSHIGEGNEQFF
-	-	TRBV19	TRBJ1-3	TGTGCCAGTAGTATTCCCGGGACAGGAAACACCATATATTTT	CASSIPGTGNTIYF
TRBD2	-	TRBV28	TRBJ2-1	TGTGCCAGCAGTCGGACTAGCGGGAGGTTTAATGAGCAGTTCTTC	CASSRTSGRFNEQFF
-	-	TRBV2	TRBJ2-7	TGTGCCAGCAGTGAACAGGGCCTCTCCTACGAGCAGTACTTC	CASSEQGLSYEQYF
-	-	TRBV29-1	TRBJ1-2	TGCAGCGTTGTAATCGACTATGGCTACACCTTC	CSVVIDYGYTF
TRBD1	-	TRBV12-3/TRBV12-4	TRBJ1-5	TGTGCCGCCTCACAGGGGGGCGGTCAGCCCCAGCATTTT	CAASQGGGQPQHF
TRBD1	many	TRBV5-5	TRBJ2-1	TGTGCCAGCAGCTTTCCGGGACAGGGCTTGAATGAGCAGTTCTTC	CASSFPGQGLNEQFF
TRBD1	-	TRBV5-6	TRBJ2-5	TGTGCCAGCAGCCCTCGAACAGGGGGAGAGACCCAGTACTTC	CASSPRTGGETQYF
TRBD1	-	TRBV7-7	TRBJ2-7	TGTGCCAGCAGCATGGACAGGTCCGACGAGCAGTACTTC	CASSMDRSDEQYF
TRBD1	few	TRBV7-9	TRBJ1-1	TGTGCCAGCAGCCCCCCCGGGACAGTGAACACTGAAGCTTTCTTT	CASSPPGTVNTEAFF
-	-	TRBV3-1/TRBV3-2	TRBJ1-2	TGTGCCAGCAGCCAAGGCAGGATCCTATACGGCTACACCTTC	CASSQGRILYGYTF
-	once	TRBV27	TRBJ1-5	TGTGCCAGCAGGTCTGGGGCCCAGCCCCAGCATTTT	CASRSGAQPQHF
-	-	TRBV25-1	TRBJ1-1	TGTGCCAGCAGTGGGCGGCGAGGGACTGAAGCTTTCTTT	CASSGRRGTEAFF
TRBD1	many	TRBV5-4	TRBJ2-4	TGTGCCAGCAGCCGGACAGGGCAAGCCAAAAACATTCAGTACTTC	CASSRTGQAKNIQYF
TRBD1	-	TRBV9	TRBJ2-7	TGTGCCAGCAGCGGACAGGGTTACGAGCAGTACTTC	CASSGQGYEQYF
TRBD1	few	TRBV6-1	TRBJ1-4	TGTGCCAGCAGTGACGAGACAGGGGGGGCGACTAATGAAAAACTGTTTTTT	CASSDETGGATNEKLFF
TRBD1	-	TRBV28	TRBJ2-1	TGTGCCAGCAGCCGGACAGGGTCCAATGAGCAGTTCTTC	CASSRTGSNEQFF